Presented here are 18 T cell receptor beta chains from one specimen sequenced in a study of blood T cell repertoires in COVID-19. Sequencing used immunoSEQ multiplex PCR; TCRdb keeps in-frame clones, though not all of them. This table holds 300,000 to 350,000 clones, approximately 87% found once. Sequenced input: peripheral blood. The receptors stem from a woman in her 50s with COVID-19, enrolled during active disease.

The chain joins TRBV27 to TRBJ2-3; tentative D call: TRBD2 (6 bases). This CDR3 contains 14 residues. V lost 8 bases and J lost 2, with 14 bases in between. Germline lookup yields CDR1 MNHEY and CDR2 SMNVEV (reference sequence). The CDR3 coding sequence is TGTGCCAGCTCCCGGGGGAGGATCACAGATACGCAGTATTTT. It codes for CASSRGRITDTQYF.

This chain joins TRBV5-1 and TRBJ2-7; D is uncertain. From germline, CDR1 is SGHRS and CDR2 YFSETQ. The CDR3 loop spans 13 amino acids. V was pared by 3 bases and J by 4 bases, with 11 bases between. CDR3 in amino acids: CASSWPAAYEQYF. Here the CDR3 DNA reads TGCGCCAGCAGCTGGCCCGCGGCGTACGAGCAGTACTTC.

The chain couples TRBV2 to TRBJ1-5; 7 nucleotides agree with TRBD1. J lost 7 bases, V lost 9 bases, and 9 bases had no gene match. The CDR3 contains 13 residues. Germline CDR1 SNHLY, CDR2 FYNNEI. CDR3 DNA sequence: TGTGCCAGTAGCAACAGGGGTGGACAGCCCCAGCATTTT. Translating gives CASSNRGGQPQHF.

This clone occurred a few times. The chain has TRBV7-2 and TRBJ1-6; 7 bases fit TRBD1. This CDR3 region has 14 residues. Germline V gives CDR1 SGHTA, CDR2 FQGNSA. The V gene end was trimmed by 3 bases and the J gene end by 7 bases; junction bases not matched to a gene: 3. CDR3 residues: CASSFNRGNSPLHF. CDR3 bases: TGTGCCAGCAGCTTCAACAGGGGAAATTCACCCCTCCACTTT.

The sample holds a few counts of this clone. The J gene is TRBJ1-5, the V gene TRBV6-5; 8 bases line up with TRBD1. Germline CDR1 and CDR2: MNHEY and SVGAGI. The CDR3 extends over 14 amino acids. J lost 5 bases, V lost 6 bases, and 6 bases had no gene match. The CDR3 protein is CASSRSGGDQPQHF. For the CDR3, the DNA is TGTGCCAGCAGCCGCTCAGGGGGCGATCAGCCCCAGCATTTT.

The V call is TRBV19, the J call TRBJ1-6; a possible D gene is TRBD1 (5 bases). V was shortened by 2 bases and J by 9 bases, with 20 bases between the two germline ends. The CDR3 spans 17 residues. Germline V gene sequence: CDR1 LNHDA, CDR2 SQIVND (reference sequence). The CDR3 DNA reads as TGTGCCAGTAGTATAAGGTCCGGAAACAGGCAGGGTTCACCCCTCCACTTT. Protein sequence: CASSIRSGNRQGSPLHF.

The rearrangement links TRBV10-3 to TRBJ1-2; no clear D. Germline values: CDR1 ENHRY, CDR2 SYGVKD. V lost 2 bases to trimming and J lost 5 bases, with 6 bases between them. This CDR3 comprises 12 residues. The CDR3 region has the DNA TGTGCCATCAGTGAGGGTCAGTATGGCTACACCTTC. This codes for CAISEGQYGYTF.

V and J are TRBV30 and TRBJ2-1; D call uncertain. This CDR3 is 12 amino acids long. V shed 0 bases and J shed 5 bases, with 5 bases lying between them. Germline V CDR1 and CDR2: GTSNPN, SVGIG (reference sequence). The CDR3: CAWSVRDNEQFF. Written as DNA, the CDR3 is TGTGCCTGGAGTGTACGGGACAATGAGCAGTTCTTC. Filled out from reference TRBV30 and TRBJ2-1, the complete variable domain reads SQTIHQWPATLVQPVGSPLSLECTVEGTSNPNLYWYRQAAGRGLQLLFYSVGIGQISSEVPQNLSASRPQDRQFILSSKKLLLSDSGFYLCAWSVRDNEQFFGPGTRLTVL.

This rearrangement joins TRBV4-1 to TRBJ1-4; the D is unclear. Trimming left V 4 bases short and J 8 bases short, with 17 bases between. The CDR3 loop spans 15 amino acids. Per germline, CDR1 MGHRA and CDR2 YSYEKL. CDR3 loop: CASSPREFMGEKLFF. Written as DNA, the CDR3 is TGCGCCAGCAGCCCGCGGGAGTTTATGGGCGAAAAACTGTTTTTT.

V usage is TRBV5-1 and J usage is TRBJ2-3, with 10 bases identical to TRBD2. Germline V gene sequence: CDR1 SGHRS, CDR2 YFSETQ. The J segment lost 1 base and the V segment lost 5 bases, leaving 1 base of the junction unmatched. This CDR3 contains 14 residues. In DNA, the CDR3 is TGCGCCAGCAGGGGGACTAGCGGCACAGATACGCAGTATTTT. Amino acid sequence: CASRGTSGTDTQYF.

The chain recombines TRBV10-3 with TRBJ1-2, with a tentative D call TRBD1 (5 bases). The germline V gene encodes CDR1 ENHRY and CDR2 SYGVKD. Deletions cut 4 bases from V and 3 bases from J, with 12 bases between. CDR3 size: 14 residues. The CDR3 sequence: CAISAMGGDYGYTF. For the CDR3, the DNA is TGTGCCATCAGTGCCATGGGGGGGGACTATGGCTACACCTTC.

This sequence joins TRBV19 and TRBJ2-1; no firm D call. This CDR3 region has 11 residues. With 4 bases removed from V and 7 bases from J, the gap between germline ends came to 5 bases. Germline assignment: CDR1 LNHDA and CDR2 SQIVND (reference sequence). CDR3 sequence reads: CASSNSNEQFF. The CDR3 coding sequence is TGTGCCAGTAGTAATTCGAATGAGCAGTTCTTC.

The gene calls are TRBV5-1 and TRBJ2-1, with 12 bases fitting TRBD1. This CDR3 has 15 amino acids. The junction had 4 bases not matched to a gene; V was cut back by 4 bases and J by 5 bases. Looked up from germline, CDR1 is SGHRS and CDR2 is YFSETQ. CDR3 sequence (DNA): TGCGCCAGCAGCCCGGGACAGGGGGCCGACAATGAGCAGTTCTTC. It codes for CASSPGQGADNEQFF.

The chain is built from TRBV7-2 and TRBJ2-7; 7 bases align to TRBD2. V trimming: 3 bases; J trimming: 0 bases; junction bases outside the gene matches: 11. The germline V gene has CDR1 SGHTA and CDR2 FQGNSA. The CDR3 is 17 amino acids. As DNA, the CDR3 is TGTGCCAGCAGCTTCATATCGTGGCGGGAGAACTCCTACGAGCAGTACTTC. This codes for CASSFISWRENSYEQYF.

Regarding this clone: Germline and junction disagree at one end, which may indicate a read error. V usage is TRBV24-1 and J usage is TRBJ2-1; 7 bases line up with TRBD1. This CDR3 spans 12 amino acids. Looked up from germline, CDR1 is KGHDR and CDR2 is SFDVKD. In nucleotides, the CDR3 is TGTGCCGCCAGTGACAGGGCAAATGAGCAGTTCTTC. Amino acids: CAASDRANEQFF.

CDR3 loop: CASSLGATDTQYF. CDR3 DNA sequence: TGTGCCAGCAGCTTGGGGGCCACAGATACGCAGTATTTT. The J gene is TRBJ2-3, the V gene TRBV5-4, with D unresolved. The CDR3 runs to 13 residues. Looked up from germline, CDR1 is SGHNT and CDR2 is YYREEE (reference sequence). Trimming cost V 0 bases and J 2 bases, with 4 bases left between them.

This clone came up once. CDR3 nucleotide sequence: TGTGCCTGGGCCCCCGGGACTAGTAAGCAGTACTTC. Protein product: CAWAPGTSKQYF. The V call is TRBV30, the J call TRBJ2-7; 8 nucleotides agree with TRBD2. The CDR3 sequence is 12 residues long. V lost 5 bases, J lost 8 bases, and 8 bases stayed unmatched. Germline V gives CDR1 GTSNPN, CDR2 SVGIG (reference sequence).

J is TRBJ2-2 and V is TRBV4-3; D remains ambiguous. Germline lookup yields CDR1 LGHNA and CDR2 YSLEER. Between the trimmed V and J ends, which lost 0 bases and 7 bases, there was a span of 12 bases. The CDR3 consists of 15 residues. CDR3 sequence: CASSQESRASGELFF. Here the CDR3 DNA reads TGCGCCAGCAGCCAAGAATCCAGAGCTAGCGGGGAGCTGTTTTTT.